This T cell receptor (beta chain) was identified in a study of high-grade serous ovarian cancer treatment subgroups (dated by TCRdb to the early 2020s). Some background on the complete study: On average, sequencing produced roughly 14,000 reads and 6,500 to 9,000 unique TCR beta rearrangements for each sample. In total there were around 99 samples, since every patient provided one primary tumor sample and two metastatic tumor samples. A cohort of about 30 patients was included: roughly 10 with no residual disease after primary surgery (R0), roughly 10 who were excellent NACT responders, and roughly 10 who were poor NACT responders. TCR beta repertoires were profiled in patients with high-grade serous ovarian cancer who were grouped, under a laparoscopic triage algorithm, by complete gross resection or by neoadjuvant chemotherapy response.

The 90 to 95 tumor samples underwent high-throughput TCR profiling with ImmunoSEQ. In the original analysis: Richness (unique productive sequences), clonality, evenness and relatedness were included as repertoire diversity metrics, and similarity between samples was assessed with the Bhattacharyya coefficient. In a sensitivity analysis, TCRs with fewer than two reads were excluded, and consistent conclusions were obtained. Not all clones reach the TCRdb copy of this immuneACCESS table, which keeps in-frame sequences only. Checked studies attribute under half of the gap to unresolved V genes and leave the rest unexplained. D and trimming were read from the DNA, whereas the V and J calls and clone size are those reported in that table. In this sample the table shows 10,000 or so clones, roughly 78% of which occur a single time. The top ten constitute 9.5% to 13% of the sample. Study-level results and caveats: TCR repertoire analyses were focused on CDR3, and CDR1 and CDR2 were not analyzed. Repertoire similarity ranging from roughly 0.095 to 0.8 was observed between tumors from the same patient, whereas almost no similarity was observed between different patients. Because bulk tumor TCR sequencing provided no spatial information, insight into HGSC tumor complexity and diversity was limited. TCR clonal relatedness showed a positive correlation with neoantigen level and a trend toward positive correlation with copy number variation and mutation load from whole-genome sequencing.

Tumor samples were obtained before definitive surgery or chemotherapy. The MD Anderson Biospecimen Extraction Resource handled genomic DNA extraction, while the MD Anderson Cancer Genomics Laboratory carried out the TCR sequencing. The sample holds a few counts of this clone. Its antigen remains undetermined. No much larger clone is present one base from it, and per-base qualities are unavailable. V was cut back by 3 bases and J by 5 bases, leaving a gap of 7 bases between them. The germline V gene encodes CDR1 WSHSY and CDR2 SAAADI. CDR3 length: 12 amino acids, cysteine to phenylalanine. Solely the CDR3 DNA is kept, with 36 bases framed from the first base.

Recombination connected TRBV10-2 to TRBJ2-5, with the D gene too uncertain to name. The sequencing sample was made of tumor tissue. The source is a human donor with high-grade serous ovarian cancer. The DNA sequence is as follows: TGCGCCAGCAGTGAAGCCAGGGAGACCCAGTACTTC. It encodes CASSEARETQYF.